The present TCR beta chain was sequenced within a study of blood T cell repertoires in COVID-19. Looking at the study overall: Specimens from acute and convalescent COVID-19 originated in the United States, Italy and Spain. T cells, B-cell-depleted T cells, or PBMCs provided the cDNA or gDNA that served as material.

This CDR3 is built from 18 residues. Between the trimmed V and J ends, which lost 5 bases and 2 bases, there was a span of 25 bases. The germline V gene encodes CDR1 SEHNR and CDR2 FQNEAQ (reference sequence). In its sample, this clone was seen once. In the original workflow: Amplification from reference gene primers served as the basis for estimated nucleated cell counts. Measured with immunoSEQ multiplex PCR; TCRdb has only the in-frame clones, and not every one. D and trimming come from the DNA, and the V and J calls and clone size come from that table. Of roughly 76,000 clones in the sample, 70% to 90% are singletons; the top ten hold approximately 8%.

The rearrangement uses TRBV7-9 and TRBJ2-7; maybe TRBD1 (6 bases). The sequenced sample consisted of peripheral blood. The receptor was derived from a man aged 25 to 40 with acute or convalescent COVID-19. The CDR3 reads CASSLNRGGFDTPYEQYF. The CDR3 region has the DNA TGTGCCAGCAGCCTTAACAGAGGGGGTTTTGACACACCCTACGAGCAGTACTTC.